This T cell receptor (beta chain) was sequenced for a study of CD8+ T cells in alopecia areata. Overall study: Those patients who were treated received oral tofacitinib, which was given at 5 to 10 mg twice daily for moderate-to-severe alopecia areata.

Stated treatment: oral pan-JAK inhibitor, 5-10 mg twice daily. Researchers took lesional scalp punch biopsies and peripheral blood from people who were alopecia areata patients. CDR1 MNHEY and CDR2 SVGAGI come from the germline V gene. The CDR3 runs 13 residues. Sequencing templates came from extracted RNA that was reverse transcribed into cDNA. Assay used: immunoSEQ multiplex PCR; TCRdb lists only in-frame clones, some missing. The sample has approximately 7,400 clones, roughly 64% seen once. In the case of this clone: Its antigen is not identified. One end of the junction varies from germline; a read error may be responsible.

Study-wide findings and caveats: Sequencing of scalp tissue also captures the resident alphabeta T cells of normal skin.

Sequencing was performed on skin, taken at week 4, from a patient treated with tofacitinib. The chain has TRBV6-5 and TRBJ2-3; no reliable D call. The sequence was obtained from a human donor with alopecia areata. DNA of the CDR3: TGTGCCAGCAGGCGAGATAACACAGATATGCAGTATTTT. It is translated as CASRRDNTDMQYF.